These T cell receptor beta chains were read from a single sample in a study of cytomegalovirus exposure and HLA in healthy donors. Method: immunoSEQ multiplex PCR; TCRdb's copy keeps in-frame clones and lacks some. This sample lists 55,000 to 75,000 clones; its ten largest clones have less than 2%. Specimen: PBMCs. The receptors stem from a woman in her twenties or thirties in good health and CMV-seronegative. The CDR3 runs from the conserved cysteine through the conserved F or W. D genes are given only for firm matches.

.,TRBJ2-2,TRBV4-1,CASSLNSNTGELFF
.,TRBJ1-1,TRBV4-3,CASSPQMGKGDTEAFF
TRBD2,TRBJ2-1,TRBV6-1,CASSEVGGNEQFF
.,TRBJ2-6,TRBV19,CASNIRDGANVLTF
TRBD1,TRBJ1-2,TRBV10-3,CAIREGQGNGYTF
.,TRBJ1-1,TRBV15,CATSTGAVTEAFF
TRBD2,TRBJ2-5,TRBV5-6,CASSLADAGGTETQYF
.,TRBJ2-7,TRBV25-1,CASSDPKRAEQYF
.,TRBJ2-2,TRBV15,CATSRDFGGPSGGELFF
TRBD1,TRBJ2-6,TRBV11-2,CASSLRDRVSGANVLTF
TRBD1,TRBJ1-5,TRBV28,CASRSSLLTRQGIGQPQHF
.,TRBJ1-5,TRBV10-3,CAISPEDSSNQPQHF
TRBD2,TRBJ2-7,TRBV4-2,CASSQDSGGAFYEQYF
TRBD1,TRBJ1-4,TRBV7-9,CASKGQGLATNEKLFF
TRBD2,TRBJ2-3,TRBV30,CAWSVRASGRTDTQYF
.,TRBJ1-1,TRBV6-5,CASSQGIGNTEAFF
TRBD1,TRBJ2-6,TRBV29-1,CSLRGTGGESGANVLTF
TRBD2,TRBJ2-7,TRBV18,CASSPPRGRGGYEQYF
TRBD2,TRBJ2-1,TRBV28,CASSSGGRGLDEQFF
.,TRBJ1-5,TRBV6-5,CASSPRANGNQPQHF
.,TRBJ2-1,TRBV4-3,CASSQDQATPYNEQFF
TRBD2,TRBJ2-1,TRBV30,CAWDRGRGNEQFF
.,TRBJ1-6,TRBV19,CASRNRVGDSPLHF
.,TRBJ2-7,TRBV27,CASSLYPGGSYEQYF
TRBD1,TRBJ1-2,TRBV19,CASGQGRTNYGYTF
.,TRBJ2-2,TRBV18,CASSPPGGNTGELFF
TRBD1,TRBJ2-7,TRBV19,CASTPGQGAWEQYF
.,TRBJ1-1,TRBV18,CASSPGRGRNTEAFF
.,TRBJ2-2,TRBV10-3,CAISGGTRARNTGELFF
TRBD2,TRBJ2-1,TRBV9,CASSVLAGGHFYNEQFF
TRBD2,TRBJ2-5,TRBV7-6,CASSLQRGAQETQYF
.,TRBJ2-4,TRBV7-9,CASSFGGGAKNIQYF
.,TRBJ1-3,TRBV5-1,CASSSDGGAGNTIYF
.,TRBJ1-2,TRBV6-5,CASSYSQVGLYGYTF